This entry describes one T cell receptor (beta chain). Its antigen is currently unknown. Genomic DNA of every subset was divided equally among multiple immunoSEQ plates. Generated by immunoSEQ multiplex PCR, the TCRdb table keeps only in-frame clones and is missing some. Here the sample spans millions of clones, more than 90% being singletons. This specimen belongs to a study of shared clonotypes between healthy human individuals. Overall study context: The plates for each donor numbered three CD4 naive, three CD4 memory, two CD8 naive and one CD8 memory. General study results and limits: Shared clonotypes across all four donors exceeded non-shared ones in generation probability. Memory subsets generally showed lower estimated richness than naive subsets.

Germline V CDR1 and CDR2: SGHAT, FQDESV (reference sequence). The CDR3 sequence is 12 residues long. V lost 3 bases to trimming and J lost 3 bases, with 6 bases between them. The rearrangement links TRBV11-1 to TRBJ2-7; a possible D gene is TRBD1 (6 bases). The sequence derives from a man aged 18 to 29 in good health. Sequencing was performed on naive CD4+ T cells sorted from blood. Subset of the sample: CD45RA+ positively selected. The CDR3 reads CASSLDSYEQYF. The CDR3 region has the DNA TGTGCCAGCAGCTTGGACAGCTACGAGCAGTACTTC.